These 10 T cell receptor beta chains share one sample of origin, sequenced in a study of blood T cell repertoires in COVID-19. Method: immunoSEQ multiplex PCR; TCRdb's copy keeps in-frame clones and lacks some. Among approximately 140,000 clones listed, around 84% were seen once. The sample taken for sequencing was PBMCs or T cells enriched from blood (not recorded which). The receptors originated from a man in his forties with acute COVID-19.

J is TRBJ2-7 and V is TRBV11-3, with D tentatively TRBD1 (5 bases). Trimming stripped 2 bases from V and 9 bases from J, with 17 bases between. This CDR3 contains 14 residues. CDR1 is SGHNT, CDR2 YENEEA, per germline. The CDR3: CASSLRQGLGRQYF. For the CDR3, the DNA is TGTGCCAGCAGCTTAAGGCAGGGCTTGGGGCGGCAGTACTTC. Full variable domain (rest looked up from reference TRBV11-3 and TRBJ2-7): EAGVVQSPRYKIIEKKQPVAFWCNPISGHNTLYWYLQNLGQGPELLIRYENEEAVDDSQLPKDRFSAERLKGVDSTLKIQPAELGDSAVYLCASSLRQGLGRQYFGPGTRLTVT.

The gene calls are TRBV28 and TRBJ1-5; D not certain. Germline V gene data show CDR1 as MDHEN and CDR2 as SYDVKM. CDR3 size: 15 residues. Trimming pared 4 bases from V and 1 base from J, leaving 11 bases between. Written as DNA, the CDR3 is TGTGCCAGCAGTTCCCCCCAGATAAGCAATCAGCCCCAGCATTTT. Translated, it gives CASSSPQISNQPQHF. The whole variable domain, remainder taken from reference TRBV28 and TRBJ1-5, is DVKVTQSSRYLVKRTGEKVFLECVQDMDHENMFWYRQDPGLGLRLIYFSYDVKMKEKGDIPEGYSVSREKKERFSLILESASTNQTSMYLCASSSPQISNQPQHFGDGTRLSIL.

Here the CDR3 DNA reads TGCGCCAGCAGCTGGACAGGGTCCTCCTACGAGCAGTACTTC. Its protein is CASSWTGSSYEQYF. The rearrangement links TRBV5-1 to TRBJ2-7, with 8 bases that match TRBD1. This CDR3 region has 14 residues. Germline CDR1 reads SGHRS; CDR2 reads YFSETQ. The V gene end was trimmed by 3 bases and the J gene end by 0 bases; junction bases not matched to a gene: 2.

This chain's CDR3 is CASSQEGLAGVEQFF. The DNA of the CDR3 is TGTGCCAGCAGCCAAGAAGGGCTAGCGGGAGTTGAGCAGTTCTTC. The V call is TRBV3-1 (or the pseudogene TRBV3-2), the J call TRBJ2-1, with 10 bases identical to TRBD2. This CDR3 spans 15 amino acids. V was pared by 0 bases and J by 9 bases, with 5 bases of the junction left unmatched. Per germline, CDR1 LGHDT and CDR2 YNNKEL (reference sequence).

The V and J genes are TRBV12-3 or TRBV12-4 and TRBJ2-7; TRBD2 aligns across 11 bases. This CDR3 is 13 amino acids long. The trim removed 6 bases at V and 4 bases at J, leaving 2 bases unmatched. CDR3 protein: CASSRLAGYEQYF. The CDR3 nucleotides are TGTGCCAGCAGCAGACTAGCGGGGTACGAGCAGTACTTC.

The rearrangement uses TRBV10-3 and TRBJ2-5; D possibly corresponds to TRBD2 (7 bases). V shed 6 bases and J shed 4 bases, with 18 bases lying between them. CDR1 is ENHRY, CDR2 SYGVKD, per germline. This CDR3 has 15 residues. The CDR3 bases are TGTGCCATCAGCCATAGGGGGGGGAAAGGAGAGACCCAGTACTTC. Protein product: CAISHRGGKGETQYF.

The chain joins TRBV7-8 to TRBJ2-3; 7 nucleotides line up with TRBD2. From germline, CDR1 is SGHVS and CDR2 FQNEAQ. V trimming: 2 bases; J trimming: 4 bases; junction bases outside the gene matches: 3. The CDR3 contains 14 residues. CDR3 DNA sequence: TGTGCCAGCAGCTTACTACTAGCGTCAGATACGCAGTATTTT. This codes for CASSLLLASDTQYF.

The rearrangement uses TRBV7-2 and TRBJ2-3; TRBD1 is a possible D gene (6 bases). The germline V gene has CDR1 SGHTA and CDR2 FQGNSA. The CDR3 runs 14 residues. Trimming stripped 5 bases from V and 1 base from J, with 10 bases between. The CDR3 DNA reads TGTGCCAGCAGCACCTGGACAGGCACAGATACGCAGTATTTT. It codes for CASSTWTGTDTQYF.

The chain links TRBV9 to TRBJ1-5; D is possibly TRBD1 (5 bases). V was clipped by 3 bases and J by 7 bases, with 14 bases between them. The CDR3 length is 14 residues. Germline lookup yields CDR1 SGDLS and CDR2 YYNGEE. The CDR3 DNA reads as TGTGCCAGCAGCGAGCAGGGATTCGGCCAGCCCCAGCATTTT. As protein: CASSEQGFGQPQHF.

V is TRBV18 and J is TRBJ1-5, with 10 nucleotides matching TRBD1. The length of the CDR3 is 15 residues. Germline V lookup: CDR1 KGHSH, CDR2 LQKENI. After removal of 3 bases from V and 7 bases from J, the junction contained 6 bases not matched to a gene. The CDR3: CASSPGTGVGQPQHF. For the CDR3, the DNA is TGTGCCAGCTCACCCGGGACAGGGGTAGGGCAGCCCCAGCATTTT.